This TCR beta chain comes out of a study of CD8 T cells in ankylosing spondylitis. V dropped 3 bases and J dropped 9 bases, with 12 bases sitting between them. Per germline, CDR1 DFQATT and CDR2 SNEGSKA (reference sequence). The CDR3 loop spans 12 amino acids. TCRdb ran MiXCR on the 5' RACE reads and lists one entry per CDR3 protein. The sample consists of 250,000 to 350,000 distinct CDR3 sequences, around 19% of them appearing once. Findings and caveats of the study: The clones that were linked to disease were reported to be significantly enriched in matched synovial fluid samples from ankylosing spondylitis patients.

The sample holds a few counts of this clonotype. The antigen remains undetermined. The specimen was blood, either unsorted or a sorted T cell fraction (not recorded which). This sequence joins TRBV20-1 and TRBJ2-1; D is ambiguous. This TCR was sampled from a male donor with ankylosing spondylitis or in good health (not recorded which). CDR3 DNA: TGCAGTGCTAGCCCCCAGAACGGTGAGCAGTTCTTC. This codes for CSASPQNGEQFF.